Sequencing of this T cell receptor (beta chain) was carried out in a study of monozygotic twins with inflammatory bowel disease. Whole-study findings and limits: Patients with IBD had less TCRbeta diversity (inverse Simpson) than their healthy co-twins. The results supported no single strong signal or clonotype associated with IBD. Concordant and discordant twins showed no difference in repertoire similarity, possibly from limited power.

Concerning this clonotype: The antigen is undetermined.

Reanalyzing the 5' RACE reads, TCRdb keeps one entry per CDR3 protein, without DNA. Its listing shows roughly 160,000 distinct CDR3 sequences. The germline V gene encodes CDR1 SQVTM and CDR2 ANQGSEA. CDR3 size: 14 residues. The specimen was blood. The TCR originated in a human donor with ulcerative colitis or Crohn's disease, or a healthy co-twin of an affected twin (not recorded which). The genes are TRBV29-1 and TRBJ1-5. CDR3 loop: CSGEGRGFNQPQHF.